This T cell receptor beta chain was recovered during a study of blood T cell repertoires in COVID-19. For the study at large: The United States, Italy and Spain supplied acute and convalescent COVID-19 samples.

Trimming cost V 5 bases and J 5 bases; bases outside gene matches: 5. CDR1 is LGHDT, CDR2 YNNKEL, per germline (reference sequence). This CDR3 is built from 13 residues. Authors' data handling: For nucleated cells, counts were estimated from reference gene primer amplification. The method was immunoSEQ multiplex PCR; TCRdb's version includes in-frame clones alone and lacks a portion of them. Clone size and V and J calls were adopted from that table, with D and trimming inferred from the DNA. The sample lists approximately 36,000 clones; 85% were seen once. The chain employs TRBV3-1 (or the pseudogene TRBV3-2) and TRBJ2-5; 7 bases map to TRBD2. The receptor comes from a man in his forties or fifties with active COVID-19. The sequenced sample was peripheral blood. The CDR3 DNA sequence: TGTGCCAGCAGCAGCGGGGCCGGGGAGACCCAGTACTTC. As protein: CASSSGAGETQYF.